The TCR beta chain described here comes from a study of cytomegalovirus exposure and HLA in healthy donors. Study results and limitations: Relative to equally common others, HLA-associated TCR beta chains showed greater clonal expansion in a later analysis. The study recorded fewer than 200 TCR beta chains that were cytomegalovirus-associated.

Germline lookup yields CDR1 MDHEN and CDR2 SYDVKM. V dropped 9 bases and J dropped 5; count of bases not matched to a gene: 20. This CDR3 region has 17 residues. To note about this clone: The antigen is not known.

A multiplex PCR was run with 60 Vbeta primers and 13 Jbeta primers. Study processing details: Later, tens of millions of unique TCR beta chains were counted in an analysis, and about 10 million of them were shared. Assay used: immunoSEQ multiplex PCR; TCRdb lists only in-frame clones, some missing. V, J and clone size reflect that table, while D and trimming were determined from the DNA. Of roughly 66,000 clones listed, around 77% are singletons. V and J are TRBV28 and TRBJ1-1; TRBD1 aligns across 8 bases. The material sequenced was PBMCs. The sequence was obtained from a man aged 50 or older in good health and CMV-seronegative. The CDR3 reads CASRERQGANGITEAFF. The CDR3 nucleotides read TGTGCCAGTAGAGAGCGCCAGGGGGCCAATGGAATAACTGAAGCTTTCTTT.